The next 22 T cell receptor beta chains were all read from a single sample in a study of blood T cell repertoires in COVID-19. Generated by immunoSEQ multiplex PCR, the TCRdb table keeps only in-frame clones and is missing some. The sample holds fewer than 70,000 clones, more than 85% seen once. Source material: peripheral blood. The receptors originated from a woman aged 70-85 years with active COVID-19.

This sequence joins TRBV10-1 and TRBJ2-1; tentatively, D is TRBD2 (6 bases). The germline V gene encodes CDR1 WNHNN and CDR2 SYGVQD (reference sequence). The CDR3 is 14 residues long. V lost 6 bases and J lost 8, with 17 bases in between. The chain's CDR3 is CASSRDSQIDEQFF. CDR3 in DNA: TGCGCCAGCAGCCGGGACTCCCAAATCGATGAGCAGTTCTTC.

V and J are TRBV7-6 and TRBJ1-2; TRBD1 matches at 8 bases. Trimming removed 1 base from V and 7 bases from J; junction bases left unmatched: 8. The CDR3 spans 15 residues. The germline V gene has CDR1 SGHVS and CDR2 FNYEAQ. CDR3 nucleotides: TGTGCCAGCAGCTTAGTCCTCAGGGGGCGGACTGGCTACACCTTC. Translating gives CASSLVLRGRTGYTF.

The chain's CDR3 is CASSQDARENQPQHF. CDR3 bases: TGCGCCAGCAGCCAAGACGCACGGGAAAATCAGCCCCAGCATTTT. The chain has TRBV4-1 and TRBJ1-5; D gene uncertain. V dropped 0 bases and J dropped 4 bases, with 10 bases sitting between them. This CDR3 spans 15 amino acids. From germline, CDR1 is MGHRA and CDR2 YSYEKL.

The rearrangement uses TRBV19 and TRBJ1-4; 8 bases agree with TRBD1. V was clipped by 5 bases and J by 14 bases; unmatched bases: 10. The V gene's germline CDR1 is LNHDA and CDR2 SQIVND (reference sequence). This CDR3 is built from 13 residues. CDR3 nucleotides: TGTGCCAGTAGTCCAGGGGGCGCCGGGACCCTGTTTTTT. Protein product: CASSPGGAGTLFF.

This clone appeared a single time. The rearrangement joins TRBV7-3 to TRBJ2-7, with D possibly TRBD2 on 6 matching bases. Per germline, CDR1 SGHTA and CDR2 FQGTGA. This CDR3 comprises 14 residues. Trimming stripped 2 bases from V and 6 bases from J, with 14 bases between. The CDR3: CASSLEAGLGEQYF. Here the CDR3 DNA reads TGTGCCAGCAGCTTAGAGGCGGGACTGGGCGAGCAGTACTTC.

The CDR3 protein is CASSLETSSTDTQYF. The CDR3 DNA reads as TGTGCCAGCAGCTTAGAGACTAGCAGCACAGATACGCAGTATTTT. The rearrangement links TRBV7-9 to TRBJ2-3; TRBD2 matches at 7 bases. V dropped 1 base and J dropped 0; count of bases not matched to a gene: 1. Germline values: CDR1 SEHNR, CDR2 FQNEAQ (reference sequence). CDR3 length: 15 amino acids.

The rearrangement uses TRBV21-1 and TRBJ2-5; TRBD1, the table's D call, was not compared with the DNA. TRBV21-1 is a pseudogene. The CDR3 sequence is 16 residues long. The CDR3 here is CASTPPGPTGRETQYF. CDR3 coding DNA: TGTGCCAGCACCCCTCCAGGGCCGACCGGCAGGGAGACCCAGTACTTC.

DNA of the CDR3: TGTGCCAGCAGTCAGACGTTAGCGGGCGGGGTTTACGAGCAGTACTTC. Protein product: CASSQTLAGGVYEQYF. V gene TRBV6-4 combines with J gene TRBJ2-7, with 7 bases that match TRBD2. The CDR3 has 16 residues. Germline values: CDR1 MRHNA, CDR2 SNTAGT. Germline trimming cut 5 bases from V and 4 bases from J; bases unmatched to any gene: 14.

V and J are TRBV11-3 and TRBJ2-1; 9 positions match TRBD2. From germline, CDR1 is SGHNT and CDR2 YENEEA. The V and J ends lost 1 base and 9 bases, in that order; junction bases with no gene match: 7. The CDR3 runs to 15 residues. CDR3 nucleotide sequence: TGTGCCAGCAGCTTAGCTGCGGGAGGGGGTTCTGAGCAGTTCTTC. Residues: CASSLAAGGGSEQFF.

This chain links TRBV7-9 with TRBJ1-2, with 8 bases aligning to TRBD1. This CDR3 has 14 residues. J lost 7 bases, V lost 3 bases, and 7 bases had no gene match. Germline V gene lookup returns CDR1 SEHNR and CDR2 FQNEAQ (reference sequence). The CDR3 spells CASSLGQAASGYTF. The CDR3 coding sequence is TGTGCCAGCAGCTTGGGACAGGCCGCGAGTGGCTACACCTTC.

This rearrangement joins TRBV4-2 to TRBJ1-1; D is undetermined. The CDR3 has 13 amino acids. CDR1 and CDR2 (germline): LGHNA, YNFKEQ. Trimming left V 1 base short and J 1 base short, with 4 bases between. CDR3 sequence: CASSQVQNTEAFF. The CDR3 DNA follows: TGTGCCAGCAGCCAAGTACAGAACACTGAAGCTTTCTTT.

The gene calls are TRBV5-6 and TRBJ2-3, with 7 bases identical to TRBD2. The length of the CDR3 is 16 residues. Germline V gene sequence: CDR1 SGHDT, CDR2 YYEEEE. V lost 6 bases to trimming and J lost 3 bases; unmatched junction nucleotides: 13. In DNA form, the CDR3 reads TGTGCCAGCAACACCTGGTGGGAGGGCCTGACAGATACGCAGTATTTT. It yields the protein CASNTWWEGLTDTQYF.

The chain employs TRBV11-2 and TRBJ2-2, with 9 bases fitting TRBD1. Germline trimming cut 4 bases from V and 7 bases from J; bases unmatched to any gene: 13. Germline V CDR1 and CDR2: SGHAT, FQNNGV. This CDR3 comprises 17 residues. The CDR3 nucleotides are TGTGCCAGCAGCTCCCTGCGGGACAGGGTATACAGCGGGGAGCTGTTTTTT. This codes for CASSSLRDRVYSGELFF.

The rearrangement uses TRBV24-1 and TRBJ2-7; 9 nucleotides agree with TRBD1. The CDR3 loop spans 16 amino acids. Trimming at V came to 5 bases and at J to 6 bases, leaving 13 bases not matched to a gene. Germline-derived CDR1 and CDR2 are KGHDR and SFDVKD. CDR3 sequence reads: CATSGPGQGGHSEQYF. CDR3 in DNA: TGTGCCACCAGTGGCCCGGGACAGGGAGGGCACTCCGAGCAGTACTTC.

The V call is TRBV10-2, the J call TRBJ2-5, with 10 bases identical to TRBD1. V was clipped by 7 bases and J by 1 base; unmatched bases: 6. Germline CDR1 reads WSHSY; CDR2 reads SAAADI. CDR3 length: 15 residues. The CDR3 region is CASTRQGATQETQYF. The CDR3 nucleotides are TGCGCCAGCACCCGACAGGGGGCAACCCAAGAGACCCAGTACTTC.

This clone was observed a single time. The chain links TRBV24-1 to TRBJ2-1; 7 bases agree with TRBD2. The CDR3 totals 15 residues. Germline-derived CDR1 and CDR2 are KGHDR and SFDVKD. The J segment lost 9 bases and the V segment lost 3 bases, leaving 10 bases of the junction unmatched. This chain's CDR3 is CATSDPSGIRSEQFF. The CDR3 DNA follows: TGTGCCACCAGTGATCCAAGCGGGATTCGAAGTGAGCAGTTCTTC.

CDR3 bases: TGTGCCAGCAGTGGCGAGACAGGGGTGAACACTGAAGCTTTCTTT. This gives the protein CASSGETGVNTEAFF. This sequence joins TRBV2 and TRBJ1-1; 8 nucleotides match TRBD1. Trimming took 4 bases from V and 0 from J; bases not matched to a gene: 4. Germline CDR1 reads SNHLY; CDR2 reads FYNNEI. The CDR3 is 15 residues long.

The V call is TRBV28, the J call TRBJ2-4, with no clear D. Per germline, CDR1 MDHEN and CDR2 SYDVKM. The ends were cut back, 2 bases at V and 0 bases at J, with 5 bases in the middle. The CDR3 is 14 residues long. CDR3 amino acids: CASSLRLAKNIQYF. In DNA form, the CDR3 reads TGTGCCAGCAGTTTAAGACTAGCCAAAAACATTCAGTACTTC.

The J gene is TRBJ2-3, the V gene TRBV5-4; D is possibly TRBD2 (6 bases). Trimming stripped 6 bases from V and 2 bases from J, with 22 bases between. Germline V gene lookup returns CDR1 SGHNT and CDR2 YYREEE (reference sequence). The length of the CDR3 is 17 residues. The chain's CDR3 is CASKKRTAGEVTDTQYF. CDR3 DNA: TGTGCCAGCAAGAAAAGGACGGCCGGGGAGGTCACAGATACGCAGTATTTT.

The J gene is TRBJ1-1, the V gene TRBV7-8; D is uncertain. Trimming took off 2 bases at V and 3 bases at J, with 7 bases between the two ends. CDR1 and CDR2 from the germline V gene are SGHVS and FQNEAQ. CDR3 length: 13 residues. The CDR3 DNA is TGTGCCAGCAGCTTACAGATGTACACTGAAGCTTTCTTT. Translating gives CASSLQMYTEAFF.

The chain carries TRBV18 and TRBJ2-7; 9 bases align to TRBD1. Germline lookup yields CDR1 KGHSH and CDR2 LQKENI. The CDR3 totals 15 residues. Losses at the gene ends were 0 bases for V and 5 bases for J; bases not matched to a gene: 5. The CDR3 loop reads CASSPPWGQGDEQYF. CDR3 bases: TGTGCCAGCTCACCACCATGGGGACAGGGAGACGAGCAGTACTTC. The full variable domain, completed using reference TRBV18 and TRBJ2-7, is NAGVMQNPRHLVRRRGQEARLRCSPMKGHSHVYWYRQLPEEGLKFMVYLQKENIIDESGMPKERFSAEFPKEGPSILRIQQVVRGDSAAYFCASSPPWGQGDEQYFGPGTRLTVT.

The chain joins TRBV27 to TRBJ2-7; 9 nucleotides match TRBD1. Trimming removed 6 bases from V and 5 bases from J; junction bases left unmatched: 11. Looked up from germline, CDR1 is MNHEY and CDR2 is SMNVEV (reference sequence). The CDR3 runs 15 residues. The CDR3 bases are TGTGCCAGCAGCCGAATGGACAGGGGAGTCCACGAGCAGTACTTC. This gives the protein CASSRMDRGVHEQYF.